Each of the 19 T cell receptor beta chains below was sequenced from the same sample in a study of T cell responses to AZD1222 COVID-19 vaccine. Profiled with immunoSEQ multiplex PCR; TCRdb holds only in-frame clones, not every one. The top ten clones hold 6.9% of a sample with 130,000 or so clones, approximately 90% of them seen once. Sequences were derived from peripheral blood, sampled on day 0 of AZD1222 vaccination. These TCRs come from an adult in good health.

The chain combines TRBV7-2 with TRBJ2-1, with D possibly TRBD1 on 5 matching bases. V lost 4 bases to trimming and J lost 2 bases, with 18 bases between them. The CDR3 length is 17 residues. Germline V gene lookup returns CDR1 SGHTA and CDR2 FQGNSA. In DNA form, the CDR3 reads TGTGCCAGCAGCTCGACGCTCAGGGTGATGCCCTACAATGAGCAGTTCTTC. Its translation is CASSSTLRVMPYNEQFF.

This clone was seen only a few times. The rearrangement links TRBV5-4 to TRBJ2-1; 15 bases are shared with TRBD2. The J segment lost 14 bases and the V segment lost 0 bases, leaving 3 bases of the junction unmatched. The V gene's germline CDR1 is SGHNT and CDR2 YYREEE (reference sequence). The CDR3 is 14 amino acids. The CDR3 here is CASSLGTSGGVEFF. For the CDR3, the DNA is TGTGCCAGCAGCTTGGGGACTAGCGGGGGGGTTGAGTTCTTC.

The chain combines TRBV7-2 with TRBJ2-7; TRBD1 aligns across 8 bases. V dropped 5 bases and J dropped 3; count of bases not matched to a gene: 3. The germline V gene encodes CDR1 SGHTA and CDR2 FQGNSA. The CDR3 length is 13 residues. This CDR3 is CASSNGQGYEQYF. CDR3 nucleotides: TGTGCCAGCAGCAATGGACAGGGCTACGAGCAGTACTTC.

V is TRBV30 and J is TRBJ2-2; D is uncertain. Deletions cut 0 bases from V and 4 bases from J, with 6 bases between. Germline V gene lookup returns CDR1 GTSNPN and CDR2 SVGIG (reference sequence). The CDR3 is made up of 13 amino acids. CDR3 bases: TGTGCCTGGAGTGTGGCATTCACCGGGGAGCTGTTTTTT. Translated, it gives CAWSVAFTGELFF.

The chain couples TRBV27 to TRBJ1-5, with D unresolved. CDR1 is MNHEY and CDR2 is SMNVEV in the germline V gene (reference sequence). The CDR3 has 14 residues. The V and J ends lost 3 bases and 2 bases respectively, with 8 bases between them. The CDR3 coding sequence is TGTGCCAGCAGTTTTTCTGGGGGCAATCAGCCCCAGCATTTT. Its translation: CASSFSGGNQPQHF.

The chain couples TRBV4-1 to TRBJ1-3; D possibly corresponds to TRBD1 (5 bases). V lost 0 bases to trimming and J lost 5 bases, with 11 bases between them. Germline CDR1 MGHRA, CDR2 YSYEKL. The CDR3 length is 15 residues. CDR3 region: CASSQDGGVRNTIYF. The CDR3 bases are TGCGCCAGCAGCCAAGACGGGGGTGTTAGAAACACCATATATTTT.

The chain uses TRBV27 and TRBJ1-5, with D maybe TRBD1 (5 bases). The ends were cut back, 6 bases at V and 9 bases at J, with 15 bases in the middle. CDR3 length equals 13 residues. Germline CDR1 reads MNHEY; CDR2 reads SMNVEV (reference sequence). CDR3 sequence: CASSMGQEGPQHF. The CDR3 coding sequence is TGTGCCAGCAGCATGGGGCAGGAAGGGCCCCAGCATTTT.

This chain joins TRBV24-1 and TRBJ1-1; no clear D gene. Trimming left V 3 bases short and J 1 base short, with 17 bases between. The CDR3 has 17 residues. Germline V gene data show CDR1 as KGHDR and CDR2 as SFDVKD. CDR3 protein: CATSDPKTGRGNTEAFF. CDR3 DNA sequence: TGTGCCACCAGTGATCCAAAAACCGGACGGGGGAACACTGAAGCTTTCTTT.

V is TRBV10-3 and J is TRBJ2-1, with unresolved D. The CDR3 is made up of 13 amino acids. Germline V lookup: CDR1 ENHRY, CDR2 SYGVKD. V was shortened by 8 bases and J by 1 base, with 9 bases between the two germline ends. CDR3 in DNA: TGTGCCATCCGCAGGCGTTCCTACAATGAGCAGTTCTTC. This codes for CAIRRRSYNEQFF.

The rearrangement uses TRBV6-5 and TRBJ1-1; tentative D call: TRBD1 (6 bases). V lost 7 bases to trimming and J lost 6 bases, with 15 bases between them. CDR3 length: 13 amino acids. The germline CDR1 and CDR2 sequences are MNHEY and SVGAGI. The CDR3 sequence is CASIVGGAAEAFF. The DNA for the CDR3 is TGTGCCAGCATAGTCGGGGGCGCGGCTGAAGCTTTCTTT.

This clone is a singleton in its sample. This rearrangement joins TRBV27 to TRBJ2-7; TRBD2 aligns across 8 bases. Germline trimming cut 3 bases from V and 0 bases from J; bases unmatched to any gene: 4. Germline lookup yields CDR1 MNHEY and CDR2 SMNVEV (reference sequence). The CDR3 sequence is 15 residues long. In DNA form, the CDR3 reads TGTGCCAGCAGTTTCCGCGGGGGGCCCTCCTACGAGCAGTACTTC. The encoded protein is CASSFRGGPSYEQYF.

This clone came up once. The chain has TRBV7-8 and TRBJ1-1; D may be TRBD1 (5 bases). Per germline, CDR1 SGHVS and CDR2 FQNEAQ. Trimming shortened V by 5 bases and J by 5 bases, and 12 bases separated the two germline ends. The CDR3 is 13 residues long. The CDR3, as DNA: TGTGCCAGCAGCCTGGGAGGGGTTACTGAAGCTTTCTTT. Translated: CASSLGGVTEAFF.

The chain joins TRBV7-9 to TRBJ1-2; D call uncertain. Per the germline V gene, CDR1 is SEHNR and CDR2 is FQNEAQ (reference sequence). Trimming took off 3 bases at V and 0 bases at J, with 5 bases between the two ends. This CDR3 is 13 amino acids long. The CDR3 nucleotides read TGTGCCAGCAGCTTTGGCGCTAACTATGGCTACACCTTC. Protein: CASSFGANYGYTF.

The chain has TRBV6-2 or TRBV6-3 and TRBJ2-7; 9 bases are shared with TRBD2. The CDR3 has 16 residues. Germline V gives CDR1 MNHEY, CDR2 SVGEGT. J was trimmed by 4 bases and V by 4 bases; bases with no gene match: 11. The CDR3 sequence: CASSSPERGASYEQYF. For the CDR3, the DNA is TGTGCCAGCAGTTCCCCTGAGCGGGGGGCCAGTTACGAGCAGTACTTC.

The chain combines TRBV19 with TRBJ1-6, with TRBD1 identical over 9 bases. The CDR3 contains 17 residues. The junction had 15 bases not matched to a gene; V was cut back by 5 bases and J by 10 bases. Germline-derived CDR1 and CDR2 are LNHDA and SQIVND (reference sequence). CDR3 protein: CASSPWTGEEAGSPLHF. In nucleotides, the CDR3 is TGTGCCAGTAGTCCCTGGACAGGGGAGGAGGCAGGGTCACCCCTCCACTTT.

CDR3 residues: CASSDSLGPYNEQFF. For the CDR3, the DNA is TGCGCCAGCAGCGACAGTCTGGGGCCCTACAATGAGCAGTTCTTC. The rearrangement uses TRBV4-1 and TRBJ2-1; possible D gene TRBD1, 5 bases. In germline, CDR1 is MGHRA, CDR2 YSYEKL. The V end lost 5 bases, the J end lost 2 bases, and 13 bases lay between the germline ends. The CDR3 is 15 residues long.

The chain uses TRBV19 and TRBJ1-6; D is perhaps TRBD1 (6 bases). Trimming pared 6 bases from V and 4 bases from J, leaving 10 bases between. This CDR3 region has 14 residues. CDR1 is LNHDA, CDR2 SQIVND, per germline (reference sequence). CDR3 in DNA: TGTGCCAGTAGCCAAGACAGGTATAATTCACCCCTCCACTTT. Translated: CASSQDRYNSPLHF. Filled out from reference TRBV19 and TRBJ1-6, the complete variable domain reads DGGITQSPKYLFRKEGQNVTLSCEQNLNHDAMYWYRQDPGQGLRLIYYSQIVNDFQKGDIAEGYSVSREKKESFPLTVTSAQKNPTAFYLCASSQDRYNSPLHFGNGTRLTVT.

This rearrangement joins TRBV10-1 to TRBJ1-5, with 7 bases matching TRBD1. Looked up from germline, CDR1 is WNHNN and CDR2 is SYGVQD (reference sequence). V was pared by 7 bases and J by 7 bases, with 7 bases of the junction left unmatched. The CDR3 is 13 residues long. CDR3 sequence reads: CASNNTGAQPQHF. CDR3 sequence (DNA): TGCGCCAGCAATAATACAGGGGCCCAGCCCCAGCATTTT.

CDR3 region: CASSSGGGGVAFF. The CDR3 nucleotides are TGTGCCAGCAGCTCTGGCGGGGGCGGGGTAGCTTTCTTT. The chain carries TRBV5-6 and TRBJ1-1, with a tentative D call TRBD1 (6 bases). The CDR3 runs 13 residues. The V and J ends lost 3 bases and 10 bases respectively, with 16 bases between them. Germline V CDR1 and CDR2: SGHDT, YYEEEE.